This T cell receptor beta chain emerged from a study of regulatory T cells in long-lasting Graves disease. This clonotype turned up a few times. What it recognizes is unknown. Regarding the study as a whole: Persistent Graves' patients possessed reduced TCR diversity relative to recently diagnosed ones. Persistent patients had more shared public clonotypes (around 2,700) than new patients (about 900).

Regarding time point: persistent/refractory GD, antithyroid drugs over 5 years with positive TRAb. There was RNA extracted from PBMCs, and the TCR library was made from it. The authors drew patients from an endocrinology department in Xi'an, China. Relying on iRepertoire HTBI primers and Arm-PCR of CDR3 regions, the team built TCR beta libraries. TCRdb analysed the multiplex PCR reads with MiXCR anew, one entry per CDR3 protein. Of 350,000 to 500,000 distinct CDR3 sequences in the sample, approximately 22% were seen once. The clonotype comes from a female donor with Graves disease. Source: peripheral blood mononuclear cells (PBMCs), taken when the disease was refractory, from a patient treated with antithyroid drugs.

Here the CDR3 DNA reads TGTGCCAGCAGCCAAGGACTAGCGGGAGGTGGAGTCTACGAGCAGTACTTC. As protein: CASSQGLAGGGVYEQYF. V and J are TRBV3-1 and TRBJ2-7, with TRBD2 identical over 13 bases. Germline loops: CDR1 LGHDT, CDR2 YNNKEL (reference sequence). The CDR3 runs to 17 residues. V shed 1 base and J 3 bases; nucleotides not matched to a gene: 6.